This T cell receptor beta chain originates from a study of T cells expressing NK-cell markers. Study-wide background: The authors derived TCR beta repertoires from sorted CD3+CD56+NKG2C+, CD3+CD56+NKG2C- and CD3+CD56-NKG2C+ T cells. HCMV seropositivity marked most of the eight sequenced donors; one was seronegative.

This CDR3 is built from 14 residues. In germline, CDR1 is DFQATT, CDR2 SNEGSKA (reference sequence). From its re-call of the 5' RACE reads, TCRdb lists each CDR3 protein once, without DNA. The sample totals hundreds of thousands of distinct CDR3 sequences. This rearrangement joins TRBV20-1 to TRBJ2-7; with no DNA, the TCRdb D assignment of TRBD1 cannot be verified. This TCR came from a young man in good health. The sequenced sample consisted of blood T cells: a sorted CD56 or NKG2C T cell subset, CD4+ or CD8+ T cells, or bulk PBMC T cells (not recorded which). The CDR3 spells CSAGLTGGGNEQYF.